These 10 T cell receptor beta chains originate from one sample sequenced in a study of blood T cell repertoires in COVID-19. The method was immunoSEQ multiplex PCR; TCRdb's version includes in-frame clones alone and lacks a portion of them. The sample shows about 140,000 clones, roughly 87% of them seen only once. Material for sequencing was peripheral blood. The receptor source for this set is a woman aged 45 to 65 with acute or convalescent COVID-19.

This chain uses TRBV7-3 with TRBJ2-1; 8 bases align to TRBD1. CDR3 length: 16 amino acids. V lost 5 bases to trimming and J lost 7 bases; unmatched junction nucleotides: 13. Germline V lookup: CDR1 SGHTA, CDR2 FQGTGA. CDR3 nucleotides: TGTGCCAGCAGCGCTCACCCAGGGGGCTCGGGGAATGAGCAGTTCTTC. It translates to CASSAHPGGSGNEQFF.

The gene calls are TRBV7-9 and TRBJ1-1; tentative D call: TRBD1 (5 bases). Germline V gene lookup returns CDR1 SEHNR and CDR2 FQNEAQ (reference sequence). V was clipped by 2 bases and J by 9 bases, with 13 bases between them. The CDR3 extends over 13 amino acids. The CDR3 region has the DNA TGTGCCAGCAGCTTAAAGGGAGGGGTTCAAGCTTTCTTT. Amino acid sequence: CASSLKGGVQAFF.

The chain uses TRBV6-1 and TRBJ2-5; 11 positions match TRBD1. The CDR3 totals 15 residues. Losses at the gene ends were 2 bases for V and 5 bases for J; bases not matched to a gene: 4. The germline gives CDR1 MNHNS, CDR2 SASEGT. The DNA of the CDR3 is TGTGCCAGCAGTGAATGGACAGGGGGCTGGGAGACCCAGTACTTC. Translated, it gives CASSEWTGGWETQYF.

CDR3 residues: CASSWASGDNEQFF. CDR3 in DNA: TGCGCCAGCAGCTGGGCTAGCGGGGACAATGAGCAGTTCTTC. The rearrangement joins TRBV5-1 to TRBJ2-1, with 9 bases lining up with TRBD2. V lost 3 bases and J lost 5; bases outside the gene matches: 3. The germline V gene has CDR1 SGHRS and CDR2 YFSETQ. The CDR3 consists of 14 residues.

The V call is TRBV11-3, the J call TRBJ1-1; D uncertain. V lost 3 bases to trimming and J lost 2 bases, with 7 bases between them. Germline CDR1 SGHNT, CDR2 YENEEA. CDR3 length: 13 residues. CDR3 sequence (DNA): TGTGCCAGCAGCTTCGGCGGAAACACTGAAGCTTTCTTT. Protein: CASSFGGNTEAFF.

The chain links TRBV6-1 to TRBJ1-2, with TRBD1 as a possible D gene (6 bases). The V gene lost 2 bases and the J gene lost 8 bases, with 18 bases spanning the gap. Germline-derived CDR1 and CDR2 are MNHNS and SASEGT. The CDR3 runs to 15 residues. CDR3 bases: TGTGCCAGCAGTGAACCGGGACAACGGCCTGGAGGCTACACCTTC. This encodes CASSEPGQRPGGYTF.

The chain joins TRBV5-1 to TRBJ2-2, with D unresolved. The V and J ends lost 2 bases and 3 bases respectively, with 5 bases between them. CDR1 is SGHRS, CDR2 YFSETQ, per germline. The CDR3 has 13 residues. This CDR3 reads CASSFTDTGELFF. The CDR3 region has the DNA TGCGCCAGCAGCTTCACGGACACCGGGGAGCTGTTTTTT.

The chain joins TRBV25-1 to TRBJ2-7; possibly TRBD1 for D (7 bases). CDR3 size: 14 residues. Germline CDR1 reads MGHDK; CDR2 reads SYGVNS. Trimming left V 6 bases short and J 9 bases short, with 21 bases between. CDR3 coding DNA: TGTGCCAGCAGCAGAACAGGGGAGGCCAGCTCGCAGTACTTC. The encoded protein is CASSRTGEASSQYF.

The CDR3 region has the DNA TGTGCCAGCAGCGCCTCTCGGGACAGGGGGCACTCTACTGGCTACACCTTC. Translation: CASSASRDRGHSTGYTF. V usage is TRBV9 and J usage is TRBJ1-2; 12 nucleotides align to TRBD1. The CDR3 is made up of 17 amino acids. V lost 3 bases and J lost 7; bases outside the gene matches: 13. Germline CDR1 and CDR2: SGDLS and YYNGEE. Combining the CDR3 with reference TRBV9 and TRBJ1-2 gives the whole variable domain DSGVTQTPKHLITATGQRVTLRCSPRSGDLSVYWYQQSLDQGLQFLIQYYNGEERAKGNILERFSAQQFPDLHSELNLSSLELGDSALYFCASSASRDRGHSTGYTFGSGTRLTVV.

CDR3 nucleotides: TGTGCCAGCACCTCCTCCTCCAGGGTGAACCTTTATGGCTACACCTTC. Translated: CASTSSSRVNLYGYTF. The V and J genes are TRBV7-9 and TRBJ1-2; maybe TRBD1 (5 bases). Trimming stripped 7 bases from V and 5 bases from J, with 23 bases between. The germline gives CDR1 SEHNR, CDR2 FQNEAQ (reference sequence). This CDR3 is built from 16 residues.